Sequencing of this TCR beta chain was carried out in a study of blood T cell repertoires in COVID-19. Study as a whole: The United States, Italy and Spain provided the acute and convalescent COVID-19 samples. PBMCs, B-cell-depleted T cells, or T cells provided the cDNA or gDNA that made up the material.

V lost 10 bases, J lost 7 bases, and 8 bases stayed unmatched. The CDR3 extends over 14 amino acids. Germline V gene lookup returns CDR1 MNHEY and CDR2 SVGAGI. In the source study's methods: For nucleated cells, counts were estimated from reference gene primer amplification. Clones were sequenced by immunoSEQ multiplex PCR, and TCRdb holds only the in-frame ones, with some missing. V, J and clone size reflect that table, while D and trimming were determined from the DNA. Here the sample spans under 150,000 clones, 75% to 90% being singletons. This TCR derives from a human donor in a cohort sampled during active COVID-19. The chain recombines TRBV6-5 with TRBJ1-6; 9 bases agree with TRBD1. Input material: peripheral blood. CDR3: CATVRDRANSPLHF. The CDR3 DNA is TGTGCCACCGTTAGGGACAGGGCGAATTCACCCCTCCACTTT.